This T cell receptor (beta chain) was profiled in a study of T cell responses to AZD1222 COVID-19 vaccine. Findings and limits, study-wide: At study baseline, merely roughly 6 AZD1222 recipients were seropositive. The donor cohort was predominantly white British with a female majority, and clonal diversity may have been underestimated.

Only in-frame clones appear in the TCRdb table, and some are missing; sequencing was by immunoSEQ multiplex PCR. Among under 150,000 clones listed, around nine tenths were seen once. A word on this clone: As yet, its antigen is unknown.

The clonotype comes from an adult in good health. The sample here was peripheral blood, taken on day 0 of AZD1222 vaccination.

CDR3 protein: CASSPLGGAGNTIYF. Here the CDR3 DNA reads TGTGCCAGCAGCCCCCTAGGAGGGGCTGGAAACACCATATATTTT. The V gene is TRBV7-2, the J gene TRBJ1-3; weak D call: TRBD1 (5 bases). The germline CDR1 and CDR2 sequences are SGHTA and FQGNSA. Trimming took off 5 bases at V and 2 bases at J, with 13 bases between the two ends. The CDR3 is made up of 15 amino acids.